Listed here is a single T cell receptor beta chain. CDR1 and CDR2 from the germline V gene are SQVTM and ANQGSEA. The CDR3 is 13 residues long. V gave up 8 bases and J gave up 2 bases; unmatched junction bases: 4. These data originate in a study of CD8 T cells in Susac syndrome. The RNA input was roughly 0.45 to 1 ug, and it was reverse transcribed with random hexamers. An immunoSEQ multiplex PCR generated amplified TCR beta CDR3 products spanning 54 Vbeta and 13 Jbeta. Each CDR3 protein gets one entry after TCRdb re-called the immunoSEQ multiplex PCR reads with MiXCR. The table includes 200,000 to 250,000 distinct CDR3 sequences, approximately 95% detected once.

Sequenced: CD4+ T cells from PBMCs. This clonotype originated in a human donor with multiple sclerosis. The rearrangement joins TRBV29-1 to TRBJ2-3, with TRBD2 identical over 10 bases. CDR3 DNA sequence: TGCAGCTCTGGACTAGCGGTCACAGATACGCAGTATTTT. Translation: CSSGLAVTDTQYF.